A selection of T cell receptor beta chains follows, all from one sample in a study of T cell repertoires in cytomegalovirus infection. Each CDR3 protein gets one entry after TCRdb re-called the reads with MiXCR. The sample shows around 450,000 distinct CDR3 sequences, approximately 11% of them seen only once. The sequencing input was PBMCs. The receptors derive from a human donor in good health (CMV status not recorded). Some clones in this sample may be carry-over from other donors' samples. Both conserved end residues are part of each CDR3.

v_call: TRBV27; cdr3_aa: CASSPDYPADTQYF
v_call: TRBV7-2; cdr3_aa: CASSPLTGTNSPLHF
v_call: TRBV16; cdr3_aa: CASSPPTGGAYNEQFF
v_call: TRBV7-2; cdr3_aa: CASSRSQSPLHF
v_call: TRBV18; cdr3_aa: CASSPQKGETQYF
v_call: TRBV28; cdr3_aa: CASSLPGDNEQFF
v_call: TRBV5-6; cdr3_aa: CASSLGDSQPQHF
v_call: TRBV3-1; cdr3_aa: CASSLLAGPNTGELFF
v_call: TRBV7-2; cdr3_aa: CASSSRTGGYNEQFF
v_call: TRBV20-1; cdr3_aa: CSARGSSGLGTDTQYF
v_call: TRBV14; cdr3_aa: CASSRSLGGAGGYTF
v_call: TRBV11-2; cdr3_aa: CASSAYAGEDTQYF
v_call: TRBV12-3/TRBV12-4; cdr3_aa: CASSFGGNTIYF
v_call: TRBV20-1; cdr3_aa: CSARGGQGGHYGYTF
v_call: TRBV7-2; cdr3_aa: CASSPRTGPGYEQYF
v_call: TRBV7-6; cdr3_aa: CASSSRQVAPLHF
v_call: TRBV19; cdr3_aa: CASFQERTSAQAFF
v_call: TRBV2; cdr3_aa: CASSVGIQGPTYEQYF
v_call: TRBV7-6; cdr3_aa: CASSFIRLAGAPLLAKNIQYF
v_call: TRBV9; cdr3_aa: CASRLPGTKQFF
v_call: TRBV19; cdr3_aa: CASSWTGGINQPQHF
v_call: TRBV25-1; cdr3_aa: CASSASAGRGPIQETQYF
v_call: TRBV5-1; cdr3_aa: CASSLARLEYNEQFF
v_call: TRBV7-9; cdr3_aa: CASSLQAYEQYF
v_call: TRBV28; cdr3_aa: CASSTLRETLANVLTF
v_call: TRBV29-1; cdr3_aa: CSAFKNSGRSYEQYF
v_call: TRBV20-1; cdr3_aa: CSANREETQYF
v_call: TRBV7-9; cdr3_aa: CASTPGGRSYEQYF
v_call: TRBV7-9; cdr3_aa: CASSFLEPTILSEAFF
v_call: TRBV28; cdr3_aa: CASSAQGNEQYF
v_call: TRBV13; cdr3_aa: CASSLAGGGAYGLDSNQPQHF
v_call: TRBV30; cdr3_aa: CAWRAGTEAFF
v_call: TRBV11-2; cdr3_aa: CATTGLAGGPWETQYF
v_call: TRBV7-6; cdr3_aa: CASSLSWRGANEKLFF
v_call: TRBV20-1; cdr3_aa: CSARDATRTFGEQFF
v_call: TRBV3-1; cdr3_aa: CASSQVGAGSPYEQYF
v_call: TRBV7-9; cdr3_aa: CASSLGSADTYEQYF
v_call: TRBV6-6; cdr3_aa: CASSSSVGTSGRAGQYF
v_call: TRBV19; cdr3_aa: CASHEFYSNQPQHF
v_call: TRBV29-1; cdr3_aa: CSANAGGANGYTF
v_call: TRBV12-3/TRBV12-4; cdr3_aa: CASSFVIFGQLLGELFF
v_call: TRBV20-1; cdr3_aa: CSARPPGGPPSGYTF
v_call: TRBV5-1; cdr3_aa: CASSSEIADGYTF
v_call: TRBV29-1; cdr3_aa: CSVKGPNTGELFF
v_call: TRBV20-1; cdr3_aa: CSFKVRTDTQYF
v_call: TRBV2; cdr3_aa: CASSTGTGADNEQFF
v_call: TRBV7-2; cdr3_aa: CASSSEGVAALYGYTF
v_call: TRBV2; cdr3_aa: CASRSDRQGLKGYTF
v_call: TRBV18; cdr3_aa: CASSPPASGADTQYF